Presented here are 32 T cell receptor beta chains from one specimen sequenced in a study of blood T cell repertoires in COVID-19. Data came from immunoSEQ multiplex PCR; TCRdb stores just in-frame clones and leaves some out. The sample has roughly 340,000 clones, about 90% seen once. The sample was peripheral blood. All receptors derive from a young woman who had recovered from COVID-19.

V gene TRBV7-2 combines with J gene TRBJ2-7; no definite D call. From germline, CDR1 is SGHTA and CDR2 FQGNSA. This CDR3 is 13 amino acids long. Trimming stripped 0 bases from V and 3 bases from J, with 6 bases between. Here the CDR3 DNA reads TGTGCCAGCAGCTTAGCGGCCTTCTACGAGCAGTACGTC. As protein: CASSLAAFYEQYV.

The genes are TRBV19 and TRBJ2-3, with 9 bases fitting TRBD2. V dropped 2 bases and J dropped 5; count of bases not matched to a gene: 5. The germline V gene has CDR1 LNHDA and CDR2 SQIVND (reference sequence). The CDR3 totals 15 residues. The chain's CDR3 is CASSIIAGARDTQYF. As DNA, the CDR3 is TGTGCCAGTAGTATAATAGCGGGGGCGAGAGATACGCAGTATTTT. Using reference TRBV19 and TRBJ2-3 for the parts outside the CDR3, the full variable domain is DGGITQSPKYLFRKEGQNVTLSCEQNLNHDAMYWYRQDPGQGLRLIYYSQIVNDFQKGDIAEGYSVSREKKESFPLTVTSAQKNPTAFYLCASSIIAGARDTQYFGPGTRLTVL.

The chain carries TRBV5-8 and TRBJ1-2; possibly TRBD1 for D (5 bases). The CDR3 has 14 residues. Germline-derived CDR1 and CDR2 are SGHTS and YDEGEE. V was cut by 6 bases and J by 8 bases, with 20 bases left in between. The CDR3 protein is CASNRQFLARGYTF. The CDR3 DNA sequence: TGTGCCAGCAACCGACAGTTTCTGGCCAGGGGCTACACCTTC.

This sequence joins TRBV5-6 and TRBJ1-1, with 8 positions matching TRBD1. This CDR3 has 13 amino acids. J lost 7 bases, V lost 6 bases, and 8 bases had no gene match. Germline V gene lookup returns CDR1 SGHDT and CDR2 YYEEEE. Here the CDR3 reads CASTRTGTIEAFF. CDR3 nucleotide sequence: TGTGCCAGCACCCGGACAGGGACTATTGAAGCTTTCTTT.

This chain joins TRBV6-2 or TRBV6-3 and TRBJ2-1; the match to TRBD2 covers 11 bases. The CDR3 runs 19 residues. Germline CDR1 is MNHEY and CDR2 is SVGEGT. Trimming removed 4 bases from V and 2 bases from J; junction bases left unmatched: 13. The CDR3 spells CASSSTPAGTSGAYNEQFF. CDR3 nucleotide sequence: TGTGCCAGCAGTTCGACCCCGGCCGGGACTAGCGGAGCCTACAATGAGCAGTTCTTC.

This clone was recorded only once. The gene calls are TRBV11-2 and TRBJ1-2; no definite D call. From germline, CDR1 is SGHAT and CDR2 FQNNGV. V lost 0 bases to trimming and J lost 1 base, with 12 bases between them. The length of the CDR3 is 16 residues. In DNA, the CDR3 is TGTGCCAGCAGCTTAGAGGCCAGGTCGATTAACTATGGCTACACCTTC. Translating it yields CASSLEARSINYGYTF. Based on the CDR3 plus reference TRBV11-2 and TRBJ1-2, the full variable domain is EAGVAQSPRYKIIEKRQSVAFWCNPISGHATLYWYQQILGQGPKLLIQFQNNGVVDDSQLPKDRFSAERLKGVDSTLKIQPAKLEDSAVYLCASSLEARSINYGYTFGSGTRLTVV.

This rearrangement joins TRBV12-3 or TRBV12-4 to TRBJ2-1, with D tentatively TRBD2 (6 bases). This CDR3 region has 13 residues. V shed 9 bases and J shed 3 bases, with 12 bases lying between them. CDR3 sequence reads: CASWTEGYNEQFF. The CDR3 region has the DNA TGTGCCAGTTGGACGGAGGGCTACAATGAGCAGTTCTTC.

The chain couples TRBV10-1 to TRBJ2-4; a possible D gene is TRBD1 (5 bases). CDR1 is WNHNN and CDR2 is SYGVQD in the germline V gene (reference sequence). This CDR3 contains 16 residues. V was trimmed by 0 bases and J by 8 bases, leaving 17 bases between them. For the CDR3, the DNA is TGCGCCAGCAGTGAGTCGAGCCCAGGGTCGGGCTACATTCAGTACTTC. Its protein is CASSESSPGSGYIQYF.

V and J are TRBV14 and TRBJ2-6, with D unresolved. CDR3 length: 14 residues. Trimming took 5 bases from V and 0 from J, leaving 5 bases between them. Germline V gene lookup returns CDR1 SGHDN and CDR2 FVKESK. This CDR3 reads CASSYYSGANVLTF. The CDR3 DNA follows: TGTGCCAGCAGCTATTACTCTGGGGCCAACGTCCTGACTTTC.

This rearrangement joins TRBV5-1 to TRBJ2-3; D perhaps matches TRBD1 (6 bases). CDR3 size: 14 residues. The V and J ends lost 4 bases and 0 bases respectively, with 9 bases between them. Germline loops: CDR1 SGHRS, CDR2 YFSETQ. The CDR3 sequence is CASSPQGSTDTQYF. CDR3 DNA sequence: TGCGCCAGCAGCCCACAGGGTAGCACAGATACGCAGTATTTT.

The sample holds one count of this clone. DNA for the CDR3: TGTGCCAGCAGCTTACGGGCTAGCGGGAGAGGTGAGCAGTTCTTC. Amino acids: CASSLRASGRGEQFF. The V and J genes are TRBV6-2 or TRBV6-3 and TRBJ2-1; 10 nucleotides agree with TRBD2. The length of the CDR3 is 15 residues. The germline V gene has CDR1 MNHEY and CDR2 SVGEGT. Trimming removed 6 bases from V and 9 bases from J; junction bases left unmatched: 11.

The chain is built from TRBV4-1 and TRBJ2-6; 7 bases are shared with TRBD1. CDR3 length equals 20 residues. Trimming took 0 bases from V and 0 from J; bases not matched to a gene: 11. Germline CDR1 is MGHRA and CDR2 is YSYEKL. CDR3 amino acids: CASSQDRTGDLISGANVLTF. In DNA form, the CDR3 reads TGCGCCAGCAGCCAAGATCGAACAGGGGACCTGATCTCTGGGGCCAACGTCCTGACTTTC.

The rearrangement uses TRBV7-8 and TRBJ1-5; D remains unclear. CDR3 length: 12 amino acids. Germline lookup yields CDR1 SGHVS and CDR2 FQNEAQ. V lost 5 bases, J lost 9 bases, and 11 bases lay in between. The CDR3 loop is CASSLGRRPQHF. DNA for the CDR3: TGTGCCAGCAGCCTTGGGAGGAGGCCCCAGCATTTT. Full variable domain (rest looked up from reference TRBV7-8 and TRBJ1-5): GAGVSQSPRYKVAKRGQDVALRCDPISGHVSLFWYQQALGQGPEFLTYFQNEAQLDKSGLPSDRFFAERPEGSVSTLKIQRTQQEDSAVYLCASSLGRRPQHFGDGTRLSIL.

This rearrangement joins TRBV27 to TRBJ2-7; D uncertain. CDR3 length: 13 residues. CDR1 MNHEY and CDR2 SMNVEV come from the germline V gene (reference sequence). The V end was cut by 7 bases, the J end by 1 base, with 11 bases between. The CDR3 here is CASKEVGSYEQYV. The CDR3 DNA reads as TGTGCCAGCAAAGAGGTTGGGTCCTACGAGCAGTACGTC.

V gene TRBV10-2 combines with J gene TRBJ1-3; 9 bases map to TRBD1. The germline gives CDR1 WSHSY, CDR2 SAAADI. CDR3 length: 14 amino acids. The V and J ends lost 8 bases and 0 bases, in that order; junction bases with no gene match: 2. CDR3 DNA: TGCGCCAGCTGGGACAGGGCCTCTGGAAACACCATATATTTT. Translating it yields CASWDRASGNTIYF.

The V call is TRBV2, the J call TRBJ2-7; D is possibly TRBD2 (6 bases). Germline V gene sequence: CDR1 SNHLY, CDR2 FYNNEI. CDR3 size: 13 residues. The germline V and J ends were trimmed by 10 bases and 3 bases, with 16 bases remaining between them. In DNA, the CDR3 is TGTGCCACCTCCCGGGACTCCAACTACGAGCAGTACGTC. As protein: CATSRDSNYEQYV.

V gene TRBV7-8 combines with J gene TRBJ1-4; TRBD1 matches at 7 bases. The CDR3 is 13 amino acids. Germline V CDR1 and CDR2: SGHVS, FQNEAQ. The ends lost 5 bases at V and 8 bases at J; junction bases unmatched: 5. DNA for the CDR3: TGTGCCAGCAGCGTGGGACAGAGGGAAAAACTGTTTTTT. Translation gives CASSVGQREKLFF.

The chain couples TRBV6-5 to TRBJ1-2; a possible D gene is TRBD1 (5 bases). Germline CDR1 and CDR2: MNHEY and SVGAGI. Trimming left V 3 bases short and J 12 bases short, with 17 bases between. This CDR3 is 13 amino acids long. This chain's CDR3 is CASSYSGGGGDTF. The CDR3 region has the DNA TGTGCCAGCAGTTATTCGGGGGGGGGAGGCGACACCTTC.

This chain connects TRBV30 to TRBJ2-3; TRBD2 matches 9 bases. CDR1 is GTSNPN, CDR2 SVGIG, per germline (reference sequence). The CDR3 runs 18 residues. With V trimmed by 1 base and J by 3 bases, 14 bases remained unmatched. The CDR3 DNA reads TGTGCCTGGAGTGAACGGCGGGAGGGCCTAACCCCAACAGATACGCAGTATTTT. The encoded protein is CAWSERREGLTPTDTQYF.

Here the CDR3 DNA reads TGTGCCAGCAGTCTGAGTCCAGGGGCCCTAAAAGCTTTCTTT. Residues: CASSLSPGALKAFF. The chain links TRBV27 to TRBJ1-1; TRBD1 is a possible D gene (6 bases). The germline CDR1 and CDR2 sequences are MNHEY and SMNVEV (reference sequence). Trimming removed 5 bases from V and 9 bases from J, with 19 bases in between. The CDR3 sequence is 14 residues long.

The chain links TRBV20-1 to TRBJ2-1; TRBD2 agrees at 7 bases. J lost 0 bases, V lost 3 bases, and 11 bases had no gene match. The germline CDR1 and CDR2 sequences are DFQATT and SNEGSKA (reference sequence). The CDR3 spans 17 residues. CDR3 region: CSASGVLSGISYNEQFF. Here the CDR3 DNA reads TGCAGTGCTAGTGGTGTGTTGAGCGGGATCTCCTACAATGAGCAGTTCTTC.

The CDR3 nucleotides are TGTGCCAGTAGTATCCGCCCACAGCTGGGGAACACTGAAGCTTTCTTT. Its translation is CASSIRPQLGNTEAFF. This chain joins TRBV19 and TRBJ1-1; D unclear. Trimming cost V 3 bases and J 1 base, with 15 bases left between them. The length of the CDR3 is 16 residues. From germline, CDR1 is LNHDA and CDR2 SQIVND (reference sequence).

This clone has only one observation. The CDR3 DNA sequence: TGTGCCACCAGCAGAGGATACGAGTCGGACAGACTAGCCAAAAACATTCAGTACTTC. This codes for CATSRGYESDRLAKNIQYF. The chain couples TRBV15 to TRBJ2-4, with a possible D match to TRBD1 (6 bases). This CDR3 has 19 residues. V lost 1 base to trimming and J lost 0 bases, with 19 bases between them. CDR1 LNHNV and CDR2 YYDKDF come from the germline V gene (reference sequence).

This clone has more than one count but fewer than ten. V is TRBV7-9 and J is TRBJ1-3; TRBD1 agrees at 8 bases. The ends lost 4 bases at V and 4 bases at J; junction bases unmatched: 6. The CDR3 sequence is 15 residues long. Germline assignment: CDR1 SEHNR and CDR2 FQNEAQ (reference sequence). The CDR3 DNA is TGTGCCAGCAGCTCGACAGGGGAGAAAGGAAACACCATATATTTT. Translation gives CASSSTGEKGNTIYF.

V and J are TRBV15 and TRBJ1-5; no clear D gene. CDR1 LNHNV and CDR2 YYDKDF come from the germline V gene (reference sequence). This CDR3 has 19 amino acids. With 0 bases removed from V and 6 bases from J, the gap between germline ends came to 24 bases. CDR3 in amino acids: CATSRDPTAALTLGQPQHF. CDR3 bases: TGTGCCACCAGCAGAGATCCCACGGCAGCGCTCACACTTGGTCAGCCCCAGCATTTT. Supplemented by reference TRBV15 and TRBJ1-5, the full variable domain reads DAMVIQNPRYQVTQFGKPVTLSCSQTLNHNVMYWYQQKSSQAPKLLFHYYDKDFNNEADTPDNFQSRRPNTSFCFLDIRSPGLGDTAMYLCATSRDPTAALTLGQPQHFGDGTRLSIL.

The chain joins TRBV6-5 to TRBJ2-1, with TRBD2 matching 8 bases. This CDR3 region has 15 residues. The trim removed 0 bases at V and 3 bases at J, leaving 1 base unmatched. In germline, CDR1 is MNHEY, CDR2 SVGAGI. The CDR3 loop is CASSYSGTSYNEQFF. In DNA, the CDR3 is TGTGCCAGCAGTTACTCCGGGACTAGCTACAATGAGCAGTTCTTC.

The V and J genes are TRBV11-3 and TRBJ2-1; 10 positions agree with TRBD2. The CDR3 spans 14 residues. The V and J ends lost 4 bases and 8 bases, in that order; junction bases with no gene match: 5. Germline CDR1 is SGHNT and CDR2 is YENEEA. This CDR3 reads CASSSGLALDEQFF. CDR3 coding DNA: TGTGCCAGCAGCTCGGGACTAGCGTTAGATGAGCAGTTCTTC.

V and J are TRBV4-3 and TRBJ1-3; 7 bases are a match to TRBD1. The germline V gene encodes CDR1 LGHNA and CDR2 YSLEER. The CDR3 is made up of 16 amino acids. J lost 3 bases, V lost 4 bases, and 9 bases had no gene match. The CDR3 region is CASSRFEGGFGNTIYF. The CDR3 bases are TGCGCCAGCAGCCGGTTCGAAGGGGGCTTTGGAAACACCATATATTTT.

V is TRBV20-1 and J is TRBJ2-5; 7 nucleotides match TRBD1. Unmatched junction bases numbered 4, after V lost 3 bases and J lost 0 bases. Germline CDR1 DFQATT, CDR2 SNEGSKA (reference sequence). This CDR3 is 14 amino acids long. The CDR3 here is CSASWGQNQETQYF. DNA for the CDR3: TGCAGTGCTAGTTGGGGACAGAACCAAGAGACCCAGTACTTC.

Notes on this clone: The junction and the germline gene differ at one end; a read error may be behind it. This chain connects TRBV7-9 to TRBJ2-4, with 11 bases identical to TRBD1. Germline V lookup: CDR1 SEHNR, CDR2 FQNEAQ (reference sequence). There are 11 residues in the CDR3. Here the CDR3 reads CASSTGQGVVF. Here the CDR3 DNA reads TGTGCCAGCAGCACGGGACAGGGGGTTGTCTTC.

This clone was recorded a few times. J is TRBJ2-2 and V is TRBV5-6; D remains unclear. Germline CDR1 SGHDT, CDR2 YYEEEE. The length of the CDR3 is 12 residues. V gave up 1 base and J gave up 5 bases, with 3 bases separating them. CDR3 nucleotide sequence: TGTGCCAGCAGCTTGACAACCGGGGAGCTGTTTTTT. Translation: CASSLTTGELFF.

This rearrangement joins TRBV7-8 to TRBJ1-1; D might be TRBD1 (5 bases). Trimming took off 8 bases at V and 1 base at J, with 20 bases between the two ends. Per germline, CDR1 SGHVS and CDR2 FQNEAQ. The CDR3 has 16 amino acids. The CDR3 DNA sequence: TGTGCCAGCGGCTGGCGGCAGGGAGGGCGGAACACTGAAGCTTTCTTT. This gives the protein CASGWRQGGRNTEAFF.